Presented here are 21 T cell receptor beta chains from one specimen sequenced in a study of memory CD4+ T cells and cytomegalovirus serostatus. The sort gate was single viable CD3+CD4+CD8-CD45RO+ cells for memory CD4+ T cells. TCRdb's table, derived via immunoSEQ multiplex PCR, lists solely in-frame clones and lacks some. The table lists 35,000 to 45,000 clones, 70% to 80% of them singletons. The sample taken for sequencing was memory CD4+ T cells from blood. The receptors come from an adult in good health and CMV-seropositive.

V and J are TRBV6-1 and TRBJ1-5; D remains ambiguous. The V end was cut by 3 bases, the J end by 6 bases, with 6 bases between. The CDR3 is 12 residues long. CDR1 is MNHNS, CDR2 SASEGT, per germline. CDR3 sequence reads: CASSDPFQPQHF. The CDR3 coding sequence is TGTGCCAGCAGTGACCCGTTTCAGCCCCAGCATTTT.

CDR3 in DNA: TGTGCCAGCAGGGACCAGGGGTTCACTGAAGCTTTCTTT. It is translated as CASRDQGFTEAFF. This chain connects TRBV6-1 to TRBJ1-1; maybe TRBD1 (6 bases). CDR3 length: 13 amino acids. The germline CDR1 and CDR2 sequences are MNHNS and SASEGT. V lost 6 bases to trimming and J lost 4 bases, with 12 bases between them.

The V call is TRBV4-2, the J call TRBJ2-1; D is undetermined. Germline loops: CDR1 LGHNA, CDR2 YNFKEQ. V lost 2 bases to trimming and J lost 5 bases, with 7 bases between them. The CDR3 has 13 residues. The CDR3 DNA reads TGTGCCAGCAGCCAAAGCCCCAACAATGAGCAGTTCTTC. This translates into CASSQSPNNEQFF.

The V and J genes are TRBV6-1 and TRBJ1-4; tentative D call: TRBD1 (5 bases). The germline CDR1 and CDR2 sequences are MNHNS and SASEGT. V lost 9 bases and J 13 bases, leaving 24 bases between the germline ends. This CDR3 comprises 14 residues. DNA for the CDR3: TGTGCCAGTATGCGTCAGGGAACAGGAGTAGGACTGTTTTTT. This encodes CASMRQGTGVGLFF.

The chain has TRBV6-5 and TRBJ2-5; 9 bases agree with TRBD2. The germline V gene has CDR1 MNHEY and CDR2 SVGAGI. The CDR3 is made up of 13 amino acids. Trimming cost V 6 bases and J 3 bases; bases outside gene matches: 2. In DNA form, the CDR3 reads TGTGCCAGCAGAAGACTAGCGGAAGAGACCCAGTACTTC. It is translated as CASRRLAEETQYF.

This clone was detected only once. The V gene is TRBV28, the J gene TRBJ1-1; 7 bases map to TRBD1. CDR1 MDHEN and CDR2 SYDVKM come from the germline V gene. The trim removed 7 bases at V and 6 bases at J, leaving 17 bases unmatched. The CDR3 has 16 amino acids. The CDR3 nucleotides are TGTGCCAGCAATTCCCCAGGACAGGCCCTAGGGGCTGAAGCTTTCTTT. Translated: CASNSPGQALGAEAFF.

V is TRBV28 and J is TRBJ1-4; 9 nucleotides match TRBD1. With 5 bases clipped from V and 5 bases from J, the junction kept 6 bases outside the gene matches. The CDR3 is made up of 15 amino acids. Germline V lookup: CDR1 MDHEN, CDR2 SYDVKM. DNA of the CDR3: TGTGCCAGCAGTCCGTGGGACAGGGCCAATGAAAAACTGTTTTTT. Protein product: CASSPWDRANEKLFF.

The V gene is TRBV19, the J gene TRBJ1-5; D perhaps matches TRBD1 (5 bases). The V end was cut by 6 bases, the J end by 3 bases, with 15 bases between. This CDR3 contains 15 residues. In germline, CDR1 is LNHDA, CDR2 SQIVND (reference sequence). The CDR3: CASRWGTDHNQPQHF. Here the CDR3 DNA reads TGTGCCAGTAGGTGGGGGACGGATCACAATCAGCCCCAGCATTTT.

The CDR3 loop is CASTEDRETEAFF. CDR3 bases: TGTGCCAGCACTGAGGACAGGGAAACTGAAGCTTTCTTT. The chain is built from TRBV6-1 and TRBJ1-1; 8 nucleotides line up with TRBD1. J was trimmed by 5 bases and V by 7 bases; bases with no gene match: 6. CDR3 length equals 13 residues. Germline V gene lookup returns CDR1 MNHNS and CDR2 SASEGT.

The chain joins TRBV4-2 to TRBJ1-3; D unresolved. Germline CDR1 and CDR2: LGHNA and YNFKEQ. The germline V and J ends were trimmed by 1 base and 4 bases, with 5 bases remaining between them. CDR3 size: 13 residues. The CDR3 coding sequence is TGTGCCAGCAGCCAAGTCGGGGGAAACACCATATATTTT. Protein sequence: CASSQVGGNTIYF.

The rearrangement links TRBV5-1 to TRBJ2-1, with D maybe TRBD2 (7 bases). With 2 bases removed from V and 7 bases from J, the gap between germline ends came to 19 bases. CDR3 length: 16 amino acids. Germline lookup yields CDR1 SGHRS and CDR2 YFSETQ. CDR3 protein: CASSFAGIRGGNEQFF. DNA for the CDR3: TGCGCCAGCAGCTTCGCCGGGATTAGGGGGGGGAATGAGCAGTTCTTC. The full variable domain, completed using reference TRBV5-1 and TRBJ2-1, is KAGVTQTPRYLIKTRGQQVTLSCSPISGHRSVSWYQQTPGQGLQFLFEYFSETQRNKGNFPGRFSGRQFSNSRSEMNVSTLELGDSALYLCASSFAGIRGGNEQFFGPGTRLTVL.

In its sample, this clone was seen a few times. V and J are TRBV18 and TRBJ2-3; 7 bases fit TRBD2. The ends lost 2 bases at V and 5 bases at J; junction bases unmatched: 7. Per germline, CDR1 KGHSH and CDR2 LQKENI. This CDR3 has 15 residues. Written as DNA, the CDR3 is TGTGCCAGCTCACCATTCGGGGTAGCGGGAGATACGCAGTATTTT. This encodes CASSPFGVAGDTQYF.

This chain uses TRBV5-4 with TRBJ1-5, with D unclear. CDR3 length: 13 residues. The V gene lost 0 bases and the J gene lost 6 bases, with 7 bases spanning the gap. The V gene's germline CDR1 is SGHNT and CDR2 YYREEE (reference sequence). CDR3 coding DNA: TGTGCCAGCAGCTTGGGCCCCGGTCAGCCCCAGCATTTT. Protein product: CASSLGPGQPQHF.

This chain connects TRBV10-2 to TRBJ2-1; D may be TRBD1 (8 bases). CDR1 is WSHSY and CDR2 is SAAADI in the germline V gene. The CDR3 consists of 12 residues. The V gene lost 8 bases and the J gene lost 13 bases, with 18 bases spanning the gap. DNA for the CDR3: TGCGCCAGCTTTCACAGGGGGGGTGGCCAGTTCTTC. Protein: CASFHRGGGQFF.

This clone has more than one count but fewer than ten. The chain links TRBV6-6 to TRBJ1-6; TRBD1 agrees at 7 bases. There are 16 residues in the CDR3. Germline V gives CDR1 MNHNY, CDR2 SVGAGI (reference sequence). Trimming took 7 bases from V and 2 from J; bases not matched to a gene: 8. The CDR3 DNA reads TGTGCCAGCACCTTACAGGGGATAACCTATAATTCACCCCTCCACTTT. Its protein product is CASTLQGITYNSPLHF.

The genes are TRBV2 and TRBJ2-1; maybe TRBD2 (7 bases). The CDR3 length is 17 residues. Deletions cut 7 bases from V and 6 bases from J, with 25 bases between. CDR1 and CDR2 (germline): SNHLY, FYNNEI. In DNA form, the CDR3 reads TGTGCCAGCACTTCCCGGGGAGGGGGGGCCGTACCCAATGAGCAGTTCTTC. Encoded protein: CASTSRGGGAVPNEQFF.

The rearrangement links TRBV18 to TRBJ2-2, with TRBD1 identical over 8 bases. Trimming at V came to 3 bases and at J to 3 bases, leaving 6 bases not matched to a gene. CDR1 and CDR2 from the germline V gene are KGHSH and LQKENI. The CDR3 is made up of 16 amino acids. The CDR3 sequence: CASSPRAGGDTGELFF. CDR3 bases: TGTGCCAGCTCACCTCGAGCAGGGGGCGACACCGGGGAGCTGTTTTTT.

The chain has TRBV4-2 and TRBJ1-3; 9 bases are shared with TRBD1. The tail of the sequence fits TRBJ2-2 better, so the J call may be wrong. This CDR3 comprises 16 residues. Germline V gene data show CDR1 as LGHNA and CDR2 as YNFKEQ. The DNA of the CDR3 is TGTGCCAGCAGCCGCAGAGCGGGACAGGGTACCGGGGAGCTGTTTTTT. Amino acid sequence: CASSRRAGQGTGELFF.

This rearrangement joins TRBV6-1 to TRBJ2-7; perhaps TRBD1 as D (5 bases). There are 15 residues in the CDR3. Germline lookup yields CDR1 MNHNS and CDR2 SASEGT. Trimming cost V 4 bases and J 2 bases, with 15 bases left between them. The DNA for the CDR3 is TGTGCCAGCAGTGCATTACTACAGGCCACCTACGAGCAGTACTTC. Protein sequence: CASSALLQATYEQYF.

In nucleotides, the CDR3 is TGTGCCAGCAGCCCTCGGGGGGGCACGATCTACGAGCAGTACTTC. This sequence encodes CASSPRGGTIYEQYF. The chain carries TRBV7-2 and TRBJ2-7; 8 nucleotides line up with TRBD2. The CDR3 length is 15 residues. Germline V lookup: CDR1 SGHTA, CDR2 FQGNSA. The V segment lost 5 bases and the J segment 3 bases; nucleotides outside the gene matches: 9. Full variable domain (outside the CDR3, taken from reference TRBV7-2 and TRBJ2-7): GAGVSQSPSNKVTEKGKDVELRCDPISGHTALYWYRQSLGQGLEFLIYFQGNSAPDKSGLPSDRFSAERTGGSVSTLTIQRTQQEDSAVYLCASSPRGGTIYEQYFGPGTRLTVT.

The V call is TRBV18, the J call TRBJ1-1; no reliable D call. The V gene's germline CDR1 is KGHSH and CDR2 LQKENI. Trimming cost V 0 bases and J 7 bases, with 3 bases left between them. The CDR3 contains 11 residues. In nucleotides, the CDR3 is TGTGCCAGCTCACCACCAGGTGAAGCTTTCTTT. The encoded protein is CASSPPGEAFF.